Sequencing of this T cell receptor beta chain was carried out in a study of control samples from healthy donors and cancer patients. Germline loops: CDR1 MNHEY, CDR2 SVGAGI. CDR3 length: 15 amino acids. V gave up 6 bases and J gave up 4 bases; unmatched junction bases: 7. The assay was immunoSEQ multiplex PCR, and TCRdb's table has in-frame clones only and misses some. Its table records roughly 200,000 clones. The clonotype originates from a young woman in good health. V and J are TRBV6-5 and TRBJ2-3; 10 nucleotides match TRBD1. What was sequenced was blood. The CDR3 loop is CASSLGQGVPDTQYF. Here the CDR3 DNA reads TGTGCCAGCAGCTTAGGACAGGGGGTACCAGATACGCAGTATTTT.